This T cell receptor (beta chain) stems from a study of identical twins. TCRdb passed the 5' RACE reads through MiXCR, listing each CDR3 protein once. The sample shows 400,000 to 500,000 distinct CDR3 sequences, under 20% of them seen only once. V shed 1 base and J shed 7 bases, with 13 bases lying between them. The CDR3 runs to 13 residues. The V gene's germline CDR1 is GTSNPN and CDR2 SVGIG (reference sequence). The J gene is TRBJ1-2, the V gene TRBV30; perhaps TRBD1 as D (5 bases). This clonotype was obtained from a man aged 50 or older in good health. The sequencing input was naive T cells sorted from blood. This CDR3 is CAWSEQGAGGYTF. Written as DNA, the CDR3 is TGTGCCTGGAGTGAGCAGGGTGCAGGTGGCTACACCTTC.